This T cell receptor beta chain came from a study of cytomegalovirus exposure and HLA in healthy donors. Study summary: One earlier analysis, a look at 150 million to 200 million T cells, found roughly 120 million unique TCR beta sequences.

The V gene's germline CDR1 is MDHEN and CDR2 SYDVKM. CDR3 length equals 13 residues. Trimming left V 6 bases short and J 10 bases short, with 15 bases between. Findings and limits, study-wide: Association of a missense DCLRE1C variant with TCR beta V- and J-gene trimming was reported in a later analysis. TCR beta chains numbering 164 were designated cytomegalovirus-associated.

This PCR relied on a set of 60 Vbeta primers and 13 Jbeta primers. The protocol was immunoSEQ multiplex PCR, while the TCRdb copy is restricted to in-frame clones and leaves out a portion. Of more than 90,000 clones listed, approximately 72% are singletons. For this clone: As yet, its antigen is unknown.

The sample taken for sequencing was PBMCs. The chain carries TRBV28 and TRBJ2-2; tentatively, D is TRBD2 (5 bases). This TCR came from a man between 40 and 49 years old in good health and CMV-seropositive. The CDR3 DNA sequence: TGTGCCAGCAGCCGCGGACGAGCGGAGGAGCTGTTTTTT. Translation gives CASSRGRAEELFF.